Listed below are T cell receptor beta chains from one sample, sequenced in a study of PD-1 blockade in classical Hodgkin lymphoma. Libraries were prepared by immunoSEQ multiplex PCR; TCRdb keeps only in-frame clonotypes and omits some of them. The table lists 25,000 to 35,000 clones, roughly 80% of them singletons. The input for sequencing was peripheral blood mononuclear cells (PBMCs), taken before the fourth cycle of nivolumab. These receptors originate from a human donor with classical Hodgkin lymphoma. Both conserved end residues are part of each CDR3. The order of the fields is D gene, J gene, V gene, clone size, CDR3 protein, CDR3 DNA. The D gene is left open where the match is weak. Clone size is given for some rows only: seen once, a few or many times, or a class if the clone is expanded.

TRBD2 | TRBJ2-3 | TRBV19 | once | CASSIEAGGIDTQYF | TGTGCCAGTAGTATCGAAGCGGGGGGGATAGATACGCAGTATTTT
- | TRBJ1-5 | TRBV6-5 | - | CASRIGDNQPQHF | TGTGCCAGCAGGATCGGGGATAATCAGCCCCAGCATTTT
TRBD1 | TRBJ1-2 | TRBV18 | - | CASSPRQGQGDGYTF | TGTGCCAGCTCACCTCGTCAGGGACAGGGAGATGGCTACACCTTC
TRBD1 | TRBJ1-1 | TRBV11-2 | - | CASRQRGQEAFF | TGTGCCAGCAGACAGAGGGGACAGGAAGCTTTCTTT
- | TRBJ2-5 | TRBV29-1 | - | CSVVSTRIETQYF | TGCAGCGTTGTCAGTACTAGGATAGAGACCCAGTACTTC
- | TRBJ2-3 | TRBV28 | - | CASKPGGPPDTQYF | TGTGCCAGCAAGCCCGGGGGCCCCCCCGATACGCAGTATTTT
- | TRBJ2-4 | TRBV6-5 | - | CASSYDPARGNIQYF | TGTGCCAGCAGCTACGACCCAGCTCGGGGAAACATTCAGTACTTC
- | TRBJ1-3 | TRBV2 | - | CASNVGGSGNTIYF | TGTGCCAGCAATGTCGGAGGGAGTGGAAACACCATATATTTT
- | TRBJ2-1 | TRBV11-2 | - | CASRVEHSSYNEQFF | TGTGCCAGCAGAGTCGAGCACAGCTCCTACAATGAGCAGTTCTTC
TRBD1 | TRBJ2-7 | TRBV10-3 | once | CAIRGTVKYEQYF | TGTGCCATCAGGGGGACAGTTAAGTACGAGCAGTACTTC
- | TRBJ2-5 | TRBV29-1 | once | CSGVEDRPGTQYF | TGCAGCGGCGTTGAAGATCGGCCGGGGACCCAGTACTTC
TRBD1 | TRBJ2-1 | TRBV7-3 | - | CASSRGTGVLNEQFF | TGTGCCAGCAGCCGAGGGACAGGTGTCCTCAATGAGCAGTTCTTC
- | TRBJ2-2 | TRBV4-2 | once | CASSQLGEGASNTGELFF | TGTGCCAGCAGCCAACTGGGGGAGGGGGCCTCGAACACCGGGGAGCTGTTTTTT
TRBD2 | TRBJ2-2 | TRBV5-6 | - | CASSLWVRRTSGPGELFF | TGTGCCAGCAGCTTATGGGTCAGGAGGACTAGCGGACCCGGGGAGCTGTTTTTT
TRBD2 | TRBJ2-1 | TRBV4-2 | - | CASSHGGPSGSEQFF | TGTGCCAGCAGCCACGGAGGTCCTAGCGGGAGTGAGCAGTTCTTC
- | TRBJ2-3 | TRBV5-1 | - | CASSQTGNTDTQYF | TGCGCCAGCAGCCAGACGGGAAACACAGATACGCAGTATTTT
- | TRBJ2-7 | TRBV12-5 | - | CASGSTGAYEQYF | TGTGCTAGTGGCTCAACGGGGGCCTACGAGCAGTACTTC
TRBD2 | TRBJ2-7 | TRBV7-2 | few | CASSPSGGPAYEQYF | TGTGCCAGCAGTCCGAGCGGGGGGCCCGCCTACGAGCAGTACTTC
TRBD2 | TRBJ2-3 | TRBV5-4 | - | CASSLDGTSGQSTDTQYF | TGTGCCAGCAGCTTGGACGGGACTAGCGGACAAAGCACAGATACGCAGTATTTT
- | TRBJ1-2 | TRBV6-5 | - | CASSPSTGNYGYTF | TGTGCCAGCAGCCCCTCTACAGGGAACTATGGCTACACCTTC
- | TRBJ1-4 | TRBV10-3 | - | CAISLDSYEKLFF | TGTGCCATCAGTCTTGACAGCTATGAAAAACTGTTTTTT
- | TRBJ2-7 | TRBV9 | - | CASSVDQATGYYEQYF | TGTGCCAGCAGCGTAGACCAGGCCACAGGCTACTACGAGCAGTACTTC
- | TRBJ1-2 | TRBV9 | once | CASSTGGGYTF | TGTGCCAGCAGCACTGGTGGGGGCTACACCTTC
- | TRBJ2-5 | TRBV6-1 | - | CASSPDRFQETQYF | TGTGCCAGCAGTCCAGACAGGTTCCAAGAGACCCAGTACTTC
- | TRBJ2-7 | TRBV7-7 | few | CASSLGGRYEQYF | TGTGCCAGCAGCTTAGGGGGGCGGTACGAGCAGTACTTC
TRBD1 | TRBJ1-2 | TRBV29-1 | - | CHGQGDYGYTF | TGCCACGGGCAGGGGGACTATGGCTACACCTTC
- | TRBJ1-2 | TRBV6-1 | - | CASSEAGQGNYGYTF | TGTGCCAGCAGTGAAGCGGGGCAGGGCAACTATGGCTACACCTTC
- | TRBJ1-4 | TRBV7-9 | - | CASSLRGDEKLFF | TGTGCCAGCAGCTTAAGGGGGGATGAAAAACTGTTTTTT
- | TRBJ2-3 | TRBV5-1 | once | CASSSAATDTQYF | TGCGCCAGCAGCTCGGCAGCCACAGATACGCAGTATTTT
- | TRBJ1-2 | TRBV5-4 | - | CASSLGGPYGYTF | TGTGCCAGCAGCTTGGGGGGCCCCTATGGCTACACCTTC
- | TRBJ1-2 | TRBV5-1 | - | CASSFQETNYGYTF | TGCGCCAGCAGCTTCCAGGAGACTAACTATGGCTACACCTTC
TRBD1 | TRBJ2-1 | TRBV5-6 | - | CASSLVGTGAYNEQFF | TGTGCCAGCAGCTTGGTCGGGACAGGGGCCTACAATGAGCAGTTCTTC
- | TRBJ1-5 | TRBV6-1 | - | CASSVLGRGNQPQHF | TGTGCCAGCAGTGTTCTGGGCAGGGGCAATCAGCCCCAGCATTTT
- | TRBJ2-7 | TRBV5-4 | - | CASSRIDQSHEQYF | TGTGCCAGCAGCCGGATCGACCAGTCCCACGAGCAGTACTTC
- | TRBJ2-2 | TRBV2 | - | CASSLDSYTGELFF | TGTGCCAGCAGTCTCGACAGTTACACCGGGGAGCTGTTTTTT
- | TRBJ1-1 | TRBV7-2 | - | CASSLDAGAGVREAFF | TGTGCCAGCAGCTTAGATGCGGGGGCGGGAGTCCGTGAAGCTTTCTTT
TRBD1 | TRBJ2-5 | TRBV5-5 | - | CASSQGQGSPKAQYF | TGTGCCAGCAGCCAAGGACAGGGGTCGCCCAAGGCCCAGTACTTC
TRBD2 | TRBJ2-1 | TRBV2 | - | CASRLASYNEQFF | TGTGCCAGCAGACTAGCGTCCTACAATGAGCAGTTCTTC
- | TRBJ1-1 | TRBV5-6 | - | CASSLGMTEAFF | TGTGCCAGCAGCTTGGGAATGACTGAAGCTTTCTTT
- | TRBJ2-3 | TRBV9 | - | CASHGLSGTDTQYF | TGTGCCAGCCATGGATTGTCCGGCACAGATACGCAGTATTTT
- | TRBJ2-6 | TRBV5-1 | few | CASSPGQPGANVLTF | TGCGCCAGCAGCCCTGGACAGCCTGGGGCCAACGTCCTGACTTTC
- | TRBJ1-5 | TRBV7-9 | - | CASSLDGGAQPQHF | TGTGCCAGCAGCCTCGACGGGGGGGCTCAGCCCCAGCATTTT